What follows is one T cell receptor (beta chain) and its context. Its antigen target is currently unknown. No base qualities exist here, and no much larger clone lies one base off it. Germline trimming amounts to 4 bases on V and 2 bases on J, with 6 as the count of junction bases outside the gene matches. Reading the germline V gene gives CDR1 SGHRS and CDR2 YFSETQ. Spanning cysteine to phenylalanine, the CDR3 consists of 14 amino acids. Just CDR3 DNA is preserved here, 42 bases in frame from base 1. The data derive from a study of blood T cell repertoires in COVID-19 (dated by TCRdb to 2020 to 2021). About the investigation overall: Collaborator samples came from the United States, Italy and Spain and covered acute and convalescent phases of COVID-19. The material from the prospective study consisted of cDNA or gDNA derived from T cells, B-cell-depleted T cells, or PBMCs. Deeply sampled blood TCRbeta repertoires from subjects exposed to, actively infected with, or recovered from COVID-19 were included in the dataset. The repertoires were released in a freely available public database meant as a resource for research on the immune response to SARS-CoV-2. The samples were drawn from two sources: the first 160 participants of the ongoing ImmuneRACE study, and 950 to 1,500 subjects contributed by 6 global collaborators. Sample metadata almost always included a de-identified subject ID, COVID-19 status, age in years and sex. Where HLA class I and class II types were available, the types were taken from metadata supplied by the sample provider, not from assay-based typing. On the study overall, not on this receptor specifically: Clinical and demographic metadata were provided uncurated, with the amount varying by source and participant.

TCRbeta CDR3 regions were amplified from genomic DNA by means of the immunoSEQ Assay, a bias-controlled multiplex PCR. Concerning the study's data processing: Within the assay, amplification of reference gene primers was used to estimate how many nucleated cells each sample contained. To quantify the absolute abundance of each unique TCRbeta CDR3 rearrangement, sequence reads were collapsed and filtered. Productive Simpson clonality was computed per sample as the square root of Simpson's diversity index over productive rearrangements. Entries here come from immuneACCESS through TCRdb and include only in-frame sequences with V and J called. Some clones fail to appear in such tables; in the studies checked, an unresolved V gene covers under half of the shortfall, and the cause of the remainder is unknown. V, J and clone size derive from that table, while D and trimming were established from the DNA sequence. In all, the sample holds approximately 250,000 clones, and 84% of those were seen once. The ten largest clones capture about 2.1% of the sample.

Another Seattle source contributed samples from volunteer blood donors who had recovered from COVID-19. Whole blood was collected in K2EDTA tubes by collaborating institutions according to the institutions' own protocols. Collaborator samples were shipped for TCRbeta analysis as frozen whole blood, isolated PBMCs, or DNA extracted from either sample type. This receptor was identified in a man in his forties who had recovered from COVID-19. The specimen sequenced was peripheral blood. This sequence uses TRBV5-1 and TRBJ2-7; TRBD1 fits 7 bases in the junction. The DNA sequence is given as TGCGCCAGCAGCCCCCCCGGGACAGCCTACGAGCAGTACTTC. It is translated as CASSPPGTAYEQYF.